One and the same sample provided the 18 T cell receptor beta chains below, sequenced in a study of T cells after posttransplantation cyclophosphamide. Only in-frame clones appear in the TCRdb table, and some are missing; sequencing was by immunoSEQ multiplex PCR. This table has 47,000 or so clones, 92% appearing once. Sequencing was done on a sample of PBMCs. The receptors stem from a woman between 50 and 59 years old in good health and a related stem cell transplant donor.

This sequence joins TRBV19 and TRBJ2-1; 7 nucleotides line up with TRBD2. This CDR3 region has 15 residues. Germline CDR1 and CDR2: LNHDA and SQIVND (reference sequence). V gave up 4 bases and J gave up 9 bases; unmatched junction bases: 12. CDR3 nucleotide sequence: TGTGCCAGTAGTACACTGACTAGCCGCCATAGTGAGCAGTTCTTC. The encoded protein is CASSTLTSRHSEQFF.

The rearrangement uses TRBV2 and TRBJ2-2; weak D call: TRBD2 (6 bases). V gave up 3 bases and J gave up 1 base, with 12 bases separating them. The CDR3 totals 16 residues. CDR1 and CDR2 from the germline V gene are SNHLY and FYNNEI. The chain's CDR3 is CASSEEGSENTGELFF. CDR3 DNA: TGTGCCAGCAGTGAGGAGGGTAGCGAGAACACCGGGGAGCTGTTTTTT.

This chain connects TRBV5-1 to TRBJ1-4; 9 nucleotides align to TRBD1. From germline, CDR1 is SGHRS and CDR2 YFSETQ. V was pared by 5 bases and J by 7 bases, with 6 bases of the junction left unmatched. The CDR3 totals 14 residues. DNA for the CDR3: TGCGCCAGCAGAGGGACAGGGAAGGGTGAAAAACTGTTTTTT. It is translated as CASRGTGKGEKLFF.

The chain uses TRBV29-1 and TRBJ2-3; 11 bases match TRBD1. With 6 bases clipped from V and 4 bases from J, the junction kept 9 bases outside the gene matches. CDR1 is SQVTM, CDR2 ANQGSEA, per germline. CDR3 length: 15 residues. CDR3 residues: CSVLARGQGADTQYF. The CDR3 nucleotides read TGCAGCGTCCTCGCGCGGGGACAGGGGGCAGATACGCAGTATTTT.

The chain recombines TRBV4-1 with TRBJ2-5; 7 nucleotides agree with TRBD1. This CDR3 comprises 17 residues. Germline CDR1 and CDR2: MGHRA and YSYEKL. The V gene end was trimmed by 0 bases and the J gene end by 4 bases; junction bases not matched to a gene: 11. Written as DNA, the CDR3 is TGCGCCAGCAGCCAAGATAGGGGCCTTTCAGGGGGAGAGACCCAGTACTTC. Translated: CASSQDRGLSGGETQYF.

The rearrangement uses TRBV4-1 and TRBJ1-2; TRBD1 might be the D (6 bases). The CDR3 sequence is 16 residues long. In germline, CDR1 is MGHRA, CDR2 YSYEKL. Trimming removed 0 bases at V and 6 bases at J, with 17 bases between. CDR3 residues: CASSQDWGGPGDGYTF. The CDR3, as DNA: TGCGCCAGCAGCCAAGATTGGGGGGGGCCGGGTGATGGCTACACCTTC.

This chain connects TRBV7-3 to TRBJ2-7; TRBD2 aligns across 7 bases. V was pared by 4 bases and J by 3 bases, with 9 bases of the junction left unmatched. CDR3 length equals 15 residues. CDR1 and CDR2 (germline): SGHTA, FQGTGA. The CDR3: CASSSRAGVDYEQYF. CDR3 DNA: TGTGCCAGCAGCTCGCGGGCGGGAGTGGACTACGAGCAGTACTTC.

The chain carries TRBV6-1 and TRBJ1-1; no definite D call. V shed 1 base and J shed 1 base, with 7 bases lying between them. Germline V gives CDR1 MNHNS, CDR2 SASEGT. The CDR3 has 14 residues. In DNA form, the CDR3 reads TGTGCCAGCAGTGAAGGAGGGCAGAACACTGAAGCTTTCTTT. Translation: CASSEGGQNTEAFF.

This chain joins TRBV19 and TRBJ1-2; D not certain. V dropped 4 bases and J dropped 5 bases, with 11 bases sitting between them. Germline V lookup: CDR1 LNHDA, CDR2 SQIVND (reference sequence). This CDR3 comprises 13 residues. The CDR3 sequence: CASSNSGGYGYTF. CDR3 DNA: TGTGCCAGTAGTAACTCGGGTGGGTATGGCTACACCTTC.

This clone was recorded only once. This chain joins TRBV29-1 and TRBJ2-1, with D possibly matching TRBD2 (6 bases). From germline, CDR1 is SQVTM and CDR2 ANQGSEA. The CDR3 covers 14 residues. The CDR3 coding sequence is TGCAGTGGGGGGTACAGCCTGTCCTACAATGAGCAGTTCTTC. It codes for CSGGYSLSYNEQFF.

The V gene is TRBV29-1, the J gene TRBJ1-2; TRBD1 agrees at 7 bases. V was pared by 3 bases and J by 3 bases, with 1 base of the junction left unmatched. The CDR3 has 12 residues. Looked up from germline, CDR1 is SQVTM and CDR2 is ANQGSEA. The CDR3 loop reads CSVEGQHYGYTF. The CDR3, as DNA: TGCAGCGTTGAGGGACAGCACTATGGCTACACCTTC.

V is TRBV7-9 and J is TRBJ2-1, with D unclear. CDR3 length: 14 amino acids. The V end lost 6 bases, the J end lost 9 bases, and 18 bases lay between the germline ends. Germline CDR1 is SEHNR and CDR2 is FQNEAQ (reference sequence). The CDR3 reads CASSSLGPEREQFF. CDR3 sequence (DNA): TGTGCCAGCAGTTCACTTGGGCCGGAACGTGAGCAGTTCTTC.

This clone is a singleton in its sample. This chain uses TRBV27 with TRBJ2-7, with TRBD1 identical over 9 bases. The CDR3 totals 14 residues. Looked up from germline, CDR1 is MNHEY and CDR2 is SMNVEV (reference sequence). V shed 5 bases, J shed 2 bases, and the junction held 4 bases outside the gene matches. Here the CDR3 reads CASSRGQGPYEQYF. The CDR3 bases are TGTGCCAGCAGTCGGGGACAGGGACCCTACGAGCAGTACTTC.

This chain links TRBV7-2 with TRBJ2-5; 8 bases line up with TRBD1. V lost 4 bases to trimming and J lost 5 bases; unmatched junction nucleotides: 12. The CDR3 extends over 16 amino acids. In germline, CDR1 is SGHTA, CDR2 FQGNSA. CDR3 loop: CASSSRRSGGGETQYF. CDR3 DNA sequence: TGTGCCAGCAGCTCCAGGAGATCAGGGGGCGGTGAGACCCAGTACTTC.

The CDR3 is CASSLDRGQMNTEAFF. The CDR3 DNA is TGTGCCAGCAGCTTGGACAGGGGACAGATGAACACTGAAGCTTTCTTT. The chain carries TRBV5-4 and TRBJ1-1; 7 nucleotides line up with TRBD1. V lost 0 bases and J lost 0; bases outside the gene matches: 5. This CDR3 region has 16 residues. CDR1 and CDR2 from the germline V gene are SGHNT and YYREEE (reference sequence).

The rearrangement uses TRBV5-6 and TRBJ1-4, with D perhaps TRBD1 (6 bases). The CDR3 sequence is 16 residues long. The V end lost 2 bases, the J end lost 5 bases, and 16 bases lay between the germline ends. Per germline, CDR1 SGHDT and CDR2 YYEEEE. CDR3 protein: CASSFRGTGLNEKLFF. The CDR3 region has the DNA TGTGCCAGCAGCTTCAGGGGCACAGGGTTAAATGAAAAACTGTTTTTT.

This chain connects TRBV14 to TRBJ1-1; D not resolved. Germline V gives CDR1 SGHDN, CDR2 FVKESK. Trimming removed 4 bases at V and 2 bases at J, with 11 bases between. The CDR3 covers 14 residues. CDR3 sequence: CASSPPRDNTEAFF. DNA for the CDR3: TGTGCCAGCAGCCCACCGCGGGATAACACTGAAGCTTTCTTT.

The V gene is TRBV25-1, the J gene TRBJ2-3; TRBD2 aligns across 14 bases. Germline-derived CDR1 and CDR2 are MGHDK and SYGVNS. V lost 4 bases and J lost 2; bases outside the gene matches: 5. The CDR3 spans 17 residues. The CDR3 sequence: CASSAGTSGRVTDTQYF. The CDR3 DNA is TGTGCCAGCAGTGCCGGGACTAGCGGGAGAGTCACAGATACGCAGTATTTT.